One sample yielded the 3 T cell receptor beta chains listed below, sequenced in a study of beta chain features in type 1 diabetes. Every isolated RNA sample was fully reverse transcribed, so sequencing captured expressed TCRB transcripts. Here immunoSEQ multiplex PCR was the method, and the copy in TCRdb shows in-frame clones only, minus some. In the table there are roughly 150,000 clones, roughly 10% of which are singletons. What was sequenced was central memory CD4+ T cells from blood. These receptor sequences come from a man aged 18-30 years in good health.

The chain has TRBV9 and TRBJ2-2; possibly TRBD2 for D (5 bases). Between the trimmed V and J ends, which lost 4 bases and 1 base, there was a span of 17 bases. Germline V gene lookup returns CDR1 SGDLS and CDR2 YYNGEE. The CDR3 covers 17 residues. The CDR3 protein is CASSRSPIGVNTGELFF. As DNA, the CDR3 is TGTGCCAGCAGCCGTAGCCCCATCGGGGTGAACACCGGGGAGCTGTTTTTT.

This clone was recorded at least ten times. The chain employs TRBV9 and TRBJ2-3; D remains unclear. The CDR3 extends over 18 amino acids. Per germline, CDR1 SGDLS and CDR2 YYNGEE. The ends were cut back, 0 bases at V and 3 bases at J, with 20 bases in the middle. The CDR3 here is CASSVVRESASRTDTQYF. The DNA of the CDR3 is TGTGCCAGCAGCGTAGTTAGAGAGAGCGCGAGTCGGACAGATACGCAGTATTTT.

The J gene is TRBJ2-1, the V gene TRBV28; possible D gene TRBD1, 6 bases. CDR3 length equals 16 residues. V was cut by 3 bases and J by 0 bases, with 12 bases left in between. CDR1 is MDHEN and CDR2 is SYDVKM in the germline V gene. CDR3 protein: CASSFSGQSSYNEQFF. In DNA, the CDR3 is TGTGCCAGCAGTTTCTCTGGACAGAGCTCCTACAATGAGCAGTTCTTC. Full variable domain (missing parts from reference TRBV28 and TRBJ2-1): DVKVTQSSRYLVKRTGEKVFLECVQDMDHENMFWYRQDPGLGLRLIYFSYDVKMKEKGDIPEGYSVSREKKERFSLILESASTNQTSMYLCASSFSGQSSYNEQFFGPGTRLTVL.